The rows below give T cell receptor beta chains drawn from one sample of a study of blood T cell repertoires in COVID-19. Only in-frame clones appear in the TCRdb table, and some are missing; sequencing was by immunoSEQ multiplex PCR. The table shows about 150,000 clones, with 83% occurring only once. Material: peripheral blood. The receptors derive from an elderly woman with acute or convalescent COVID-19. Both conserved end residues are part of each CDR3. D genes are given only for firm matches. Size tells how often a clone was seen (once, few, many) or the class of an expanded clone, and some rows leave it out.

>TRBJ2-2|TRBV6-6|.|TRBD2
TGTGCCAGCAGCCGGGGACTAGACACCGGGGAGCTGTTTTTT
CASSRGLDTGELFF
>TRBJ1-1|TRBV5-1|.|TRBD1
TGCGCCAGCAGCTTGGGGCCGACAGGGTTCACTGAAGCTTTCTTT
CASSLGPTGFTEAFF
>TRBJ2-7|TRBV27|.|TRBD2
TGTGCCAGCAGGGGTAGCGGGGGGGCCCCCCACGAGCAGTACTTC
CASRGSGGAPHEQYF
>TRBJ1-1|TRBV20-1|.|.
TGCAGTGCTAGTCGGACACCGAACACTGAAGCTTTCTTT
CSASRTPNTEAFF
>TRBJ1-2|TRBV19|.|.
TGTGCCAGTAGTATATCTCCCCAAGCGGGGGTCGGCTACACCTTC
CASSISPQAGVGYTF
>TRBJ2-3|TRBV6-6|.|TRBD2
TGTGCCAGCAGTTACTCGGGTAGCGGGGGAGCAGATACGCAGTATTTT
CASSYSGSGGADTQYF
>TRBJ2-5|TRBV10-3|once|.
TGTGCCATCGGATCAGGGGAGGGAGAGACCCAGTACTTC
CAIGSGEGETQYF
>TRBJ1-2|TRBV18|few|TRBD1
TGTGCCAGCTCACCCGGGACAGGGGGGATAGCGGTTGGCTACACCTTC
CASSPGTGGIAVGYTF
>TRBJ1-5|TRBV18|.|.
TGTGCCAGCTCACCGACCGGACCGGGGTCGGATCAGCCCCAGCATTTT
CASSPTGPGSDQPQHF
>TRBJ2-7|TRBV29-1|few|TRBD1
TGCAGCGTCACGGCCGGACAGGGAGTCGCTTACGAGCAGTACTTC
CSVTAGQGVAYEQYF
>TRBJ2-5|TRBV7-2|.|.
TGTGCCAGCAGCTTAGACGGGCAGGGTCGAGAGACCCAGTACTTC
CASSLDGQGRETQYF
>TRBJ1-1|TRBV12-3/TRBV12-4|.|.
TGTGCCAGCAGTTGGGGGGGTGGAACTGAAGCTTTCTTT
CASSWGGGTEAFF
>TRBJ2-7|TRBV12-3/TRBV12-4|.|.
TGTGCCAGCAGTTACCAGGGGGGCTACGAGCAGTACTTC
CASSYQGGYEQYF
>TRBJ1-3|TRBV2|.|.
TGTGCCAGCACCTATGTCTCTGGAAACACCATATATTTT
CASTYVSGNTIYF
>TRBJ1-4|TRBV19|once|.
TGTGCCAGTAGTATGGGTGCGGGGATCAGTGAAAAACTGTTTTTT
CASSMGAGISEKLFF
>TRBJ1-2|TRBV5-1|.|.
TGCGCCAGCAGCTCCTATACGAACTCTGGGGCTCAAGGCTACACCTTC
CASSSYTNSGAQGYTF
>TRBJ2-7|TRBV11-2|few|TRBD2
TGTGCCAGCAGCTTATTAAGACTAGCGGGAGAAGAGCAGTACTTC
CASSLLRLAGEEQYF
>TRBJ2-3|TRBV6-6|.|.
TGTGCCAGCACCGAGGTCCCTAGCACAGATACGCAGTATTTT
CASTEVPSTDTQYF
>TRBJ2-5|TRBV12-5|.|.
TGTGCTAGTGCCCCGGACTACCAAGAGACCCAGTACTTC
CASAPDYQETQYF
>TRBJ2-3|TRBV5-1|.|TRBD2
TGCGCCAGCAGCTTGCAAGCGGGGGCAGATACGCAGTATTTT
CASSLQAGADTQYF
>TRBJ2-6|TRBV7-9|.|.
TGTGCCAGCAGCTTAGGAGTCTCTGGGGCCAACGTCCTGACTTTC
CASSLGVSGANVLTF
>TRBJ2-7|TRBV18|.|TRBD1
TGTGCCAGCTCACCCACCCAGATAGACAGGGGGGCTACCGAGCAGTACTTC
CASSPTQIDRGATEQYF
>TRBJ1-4|TRBV5-1|once|.
TGCGCCAGCCGCCGGGACACGGACAAAAAACTGTTTTTT
CASRRDTDKKLFF
>TRBJ2-3|TRBV7-9|.|TRBD1
TGTGCCAGCAGAACTGACAGGGCCAGTCTTGCAGATACGCAGTATTTT
CASRTDRASLADTQYF
>TRBJ1-3|TRBV19|.|.
TGTGCCAGTAGCATTGGGCAGGGTGGAAACACCATATATTTT
CASSIGQGGNTIYF
>TRBJ2-2|TRBV4-1|many|.
TGCGCCAGCAGCCAAGAAGCGCGGGGGCAGGCCGGGGAGCTGTTTTTT
CASSQEARGQAGELFF
>TRBJ2-1|TRBV29-1|once|.
TGCAGCGTTGTAGCACTAGCCAACAATGAGCAGTTCTTC
CSVVALANNEQFF
>TRBJ1-5|TRBV18|.|TRBD1
TGTGCCAGCTCTCCCGGACAGGACAGCAATCAGCCCCAGCATTTT
CASSPGQDSNQPQHF
>TRBJ1-3|TRBV4-1|.|.
TGCGCCAGCAGCCAACGGGACACGGGAAACACCATATATTTT
CASSQRDTGNTIYF